This TCR beta chain was sequenced in a study of shared clonotypes between healthy human individuals. Broader study findings: Clonotype sharing across a few donors was observed for 4% to 6.5% of naive CD4 clonotypes. The study generally estimated greater richness for naive than memory subsets. Genetic and exposure-history diversity was limited by the small donor number.

This clone was recorded only once. What it recognizes is unknown. The CDR3 is 14 residues long. The junction had 9 bases not matched to a gene; V was cut back by 7 bases and J by 4 bases. Germline CDR1 and CDR2: SQVTM and ANQGSEA. The assay was immunoSEQ multiplex PCR, and TCRdb's table has in-frame clones only and misses some. The sample yields around 2,000,000 clones, around 93% seen once. Positive CCR7 selection of CD45RO-negative cells yielded the naive CD8 cells, and terminally differentiated effector memory CD45RA+ cells were excluded. This receptor was obtained from a man aged 18-30 years in good health. Some clones in this sample may be carry-over from other donors' samples. Material for sequencing was naive CD8+ T cells from PBMCs. The J gene is TRBJ2-1, the V gene TRBV29-1; 8 bases match TRBD1. This CDR3 reads CSGRGQEIYNEQFF. DNA for the CDR3: TGCAGCGGGCGGGGACAGGAGATTTACAATGAGCAGTTCTTC.